Presented here are 7 T cell receptor beta chains from one specimen sequenced in a study of cytomegalovirus exposure and HLA in healthy donors. Libraries were prepared by immunoSEQ multiplex PCR; TCRdb keeps only in-frame clonotypes and omits some of them. The repertoire holds roughly 190,000 clones, with more than 75% as singletons. Sequencing was carried out using PBMCs. The receptors stem from a young man in good health and CMV-seropositive.

The genes are TRBV27 and TRBJ2-1, with no clear D. Trimming removed 3 bases from V and 5 bases from J, with 8 bases in between. The germline V gene has CDR1 MNHEY and CDR2 SMNVEV (reference sequence). The CDR3 is 13 amino acids. CDR3 residues: CASSFRRDNEQFF. The CDR3 coding sequence is TGTGCCAGCAGTTTTCGGAGAGACAATGAGCAGTTCTTC.

The chain recombines TRBV5-6 with TRBJ2-2; D possibly corresponds to TRBD1 (5 bases). The CDR3 length is 15 residues. Between the trimmed V and J ends, which lost 0 bases and 0 bases, there was a span of 6 bases. Per germline, CDR1 SGHDT and CDR2 YYEEEE. The DNA of the CDR3 is TGTGCCAGCAGCTTGGGACAGACGAACACCGGGGAGCTGTTTTTT. The encoded protein is CASSLGQTNTGELFF.

The chain links TRBV7-3 to TRBJ2-7, with 10 bases identical to TRBD1. Germline V gives CDR1 SGHTA, CDR2 FQGTGA. The CDR3 has 14 residues. J gave up 4 bases and V 1 base, and 1 base lay outside the gene matches. Here the CDR3 reads CASSLKGQGYEQYF. The CDR3 region has the DNA TGTGCCAGCAGCTTAAAGGGACAGGGGTACGAGCAGTACTTC.

The V gene is TRBV7-3, the J gene TRBJ2-5; perhaps TRBD2 as D (7 bases). Trimming removed 4 bases from V and 5 bases from J, with 11 bases in between. The CDR3 runs to 13 residues. Germline-derived CDR1 and CDR2 are SGHTA and FQGTGA. The CDR3 sequence: CASSSGGRETQYF. The CDR3 coding sequence is TGTGCCAGCAGCTCGGGGGGCCGGGAGACCCAGTACTTC.

V and J are TRBV10-2 and TRBJ1-5; D ambiguous. Germline loops: CDR1 WSHSY, CDR2 SAAADI. Trimming removed 4 bases from V and 1 base from J, with 8 bases in between. CDR3 length: 14 residues. The CDR3 DNA is TGCGCCAGCAGTGGGGCGGGGAGCAATCAGCCCCAGCATTTT. It yields the protein CASSGAGSNQPQHF.

The J gene is TRBJ2-7, the V gene TRBV2, with a weak D call TRBD1 (6 bases). The V gene lost 7 bases and the J gene lost 3 bases, with 19 bases spanning the gap. The germline V gene has CDR1 SNHLY and CDR2 FYNNEI. The CDR3 has 15 amino acids. The CDR3 nucleotides are TGTGCCAGCATCGGAACGGACAGAAGTGACTACGAGCAGTACTTC. Translating gives CASIGTDRSDYEQYF.

This clone was seen just once. The chain employs TRBV9 and TRBJ2-2, with D unresolved. V was clipped by 0 bases and J by 2 bases, with 5 bases between them. Germline CDR1 reads SGDLS; CDR2 reads YYNGEE. This CDR3 has 14 residues. The CDR3 sequence: CASSVEPNTGELFF. The DNA of the CDR3 is TGTGCCAGCAGCGTAGAACCAAACACCGGGGAGCTGTTTTTT.